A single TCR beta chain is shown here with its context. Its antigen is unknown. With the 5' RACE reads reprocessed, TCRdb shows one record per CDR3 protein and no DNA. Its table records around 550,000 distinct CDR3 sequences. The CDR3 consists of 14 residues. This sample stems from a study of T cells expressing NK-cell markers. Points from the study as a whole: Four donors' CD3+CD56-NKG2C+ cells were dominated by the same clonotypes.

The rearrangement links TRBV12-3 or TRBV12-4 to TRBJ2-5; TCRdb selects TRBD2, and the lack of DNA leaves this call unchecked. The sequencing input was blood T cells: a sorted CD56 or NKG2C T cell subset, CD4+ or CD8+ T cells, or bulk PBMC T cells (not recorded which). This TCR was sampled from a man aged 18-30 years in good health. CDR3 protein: CASRGLAGQETQYF.